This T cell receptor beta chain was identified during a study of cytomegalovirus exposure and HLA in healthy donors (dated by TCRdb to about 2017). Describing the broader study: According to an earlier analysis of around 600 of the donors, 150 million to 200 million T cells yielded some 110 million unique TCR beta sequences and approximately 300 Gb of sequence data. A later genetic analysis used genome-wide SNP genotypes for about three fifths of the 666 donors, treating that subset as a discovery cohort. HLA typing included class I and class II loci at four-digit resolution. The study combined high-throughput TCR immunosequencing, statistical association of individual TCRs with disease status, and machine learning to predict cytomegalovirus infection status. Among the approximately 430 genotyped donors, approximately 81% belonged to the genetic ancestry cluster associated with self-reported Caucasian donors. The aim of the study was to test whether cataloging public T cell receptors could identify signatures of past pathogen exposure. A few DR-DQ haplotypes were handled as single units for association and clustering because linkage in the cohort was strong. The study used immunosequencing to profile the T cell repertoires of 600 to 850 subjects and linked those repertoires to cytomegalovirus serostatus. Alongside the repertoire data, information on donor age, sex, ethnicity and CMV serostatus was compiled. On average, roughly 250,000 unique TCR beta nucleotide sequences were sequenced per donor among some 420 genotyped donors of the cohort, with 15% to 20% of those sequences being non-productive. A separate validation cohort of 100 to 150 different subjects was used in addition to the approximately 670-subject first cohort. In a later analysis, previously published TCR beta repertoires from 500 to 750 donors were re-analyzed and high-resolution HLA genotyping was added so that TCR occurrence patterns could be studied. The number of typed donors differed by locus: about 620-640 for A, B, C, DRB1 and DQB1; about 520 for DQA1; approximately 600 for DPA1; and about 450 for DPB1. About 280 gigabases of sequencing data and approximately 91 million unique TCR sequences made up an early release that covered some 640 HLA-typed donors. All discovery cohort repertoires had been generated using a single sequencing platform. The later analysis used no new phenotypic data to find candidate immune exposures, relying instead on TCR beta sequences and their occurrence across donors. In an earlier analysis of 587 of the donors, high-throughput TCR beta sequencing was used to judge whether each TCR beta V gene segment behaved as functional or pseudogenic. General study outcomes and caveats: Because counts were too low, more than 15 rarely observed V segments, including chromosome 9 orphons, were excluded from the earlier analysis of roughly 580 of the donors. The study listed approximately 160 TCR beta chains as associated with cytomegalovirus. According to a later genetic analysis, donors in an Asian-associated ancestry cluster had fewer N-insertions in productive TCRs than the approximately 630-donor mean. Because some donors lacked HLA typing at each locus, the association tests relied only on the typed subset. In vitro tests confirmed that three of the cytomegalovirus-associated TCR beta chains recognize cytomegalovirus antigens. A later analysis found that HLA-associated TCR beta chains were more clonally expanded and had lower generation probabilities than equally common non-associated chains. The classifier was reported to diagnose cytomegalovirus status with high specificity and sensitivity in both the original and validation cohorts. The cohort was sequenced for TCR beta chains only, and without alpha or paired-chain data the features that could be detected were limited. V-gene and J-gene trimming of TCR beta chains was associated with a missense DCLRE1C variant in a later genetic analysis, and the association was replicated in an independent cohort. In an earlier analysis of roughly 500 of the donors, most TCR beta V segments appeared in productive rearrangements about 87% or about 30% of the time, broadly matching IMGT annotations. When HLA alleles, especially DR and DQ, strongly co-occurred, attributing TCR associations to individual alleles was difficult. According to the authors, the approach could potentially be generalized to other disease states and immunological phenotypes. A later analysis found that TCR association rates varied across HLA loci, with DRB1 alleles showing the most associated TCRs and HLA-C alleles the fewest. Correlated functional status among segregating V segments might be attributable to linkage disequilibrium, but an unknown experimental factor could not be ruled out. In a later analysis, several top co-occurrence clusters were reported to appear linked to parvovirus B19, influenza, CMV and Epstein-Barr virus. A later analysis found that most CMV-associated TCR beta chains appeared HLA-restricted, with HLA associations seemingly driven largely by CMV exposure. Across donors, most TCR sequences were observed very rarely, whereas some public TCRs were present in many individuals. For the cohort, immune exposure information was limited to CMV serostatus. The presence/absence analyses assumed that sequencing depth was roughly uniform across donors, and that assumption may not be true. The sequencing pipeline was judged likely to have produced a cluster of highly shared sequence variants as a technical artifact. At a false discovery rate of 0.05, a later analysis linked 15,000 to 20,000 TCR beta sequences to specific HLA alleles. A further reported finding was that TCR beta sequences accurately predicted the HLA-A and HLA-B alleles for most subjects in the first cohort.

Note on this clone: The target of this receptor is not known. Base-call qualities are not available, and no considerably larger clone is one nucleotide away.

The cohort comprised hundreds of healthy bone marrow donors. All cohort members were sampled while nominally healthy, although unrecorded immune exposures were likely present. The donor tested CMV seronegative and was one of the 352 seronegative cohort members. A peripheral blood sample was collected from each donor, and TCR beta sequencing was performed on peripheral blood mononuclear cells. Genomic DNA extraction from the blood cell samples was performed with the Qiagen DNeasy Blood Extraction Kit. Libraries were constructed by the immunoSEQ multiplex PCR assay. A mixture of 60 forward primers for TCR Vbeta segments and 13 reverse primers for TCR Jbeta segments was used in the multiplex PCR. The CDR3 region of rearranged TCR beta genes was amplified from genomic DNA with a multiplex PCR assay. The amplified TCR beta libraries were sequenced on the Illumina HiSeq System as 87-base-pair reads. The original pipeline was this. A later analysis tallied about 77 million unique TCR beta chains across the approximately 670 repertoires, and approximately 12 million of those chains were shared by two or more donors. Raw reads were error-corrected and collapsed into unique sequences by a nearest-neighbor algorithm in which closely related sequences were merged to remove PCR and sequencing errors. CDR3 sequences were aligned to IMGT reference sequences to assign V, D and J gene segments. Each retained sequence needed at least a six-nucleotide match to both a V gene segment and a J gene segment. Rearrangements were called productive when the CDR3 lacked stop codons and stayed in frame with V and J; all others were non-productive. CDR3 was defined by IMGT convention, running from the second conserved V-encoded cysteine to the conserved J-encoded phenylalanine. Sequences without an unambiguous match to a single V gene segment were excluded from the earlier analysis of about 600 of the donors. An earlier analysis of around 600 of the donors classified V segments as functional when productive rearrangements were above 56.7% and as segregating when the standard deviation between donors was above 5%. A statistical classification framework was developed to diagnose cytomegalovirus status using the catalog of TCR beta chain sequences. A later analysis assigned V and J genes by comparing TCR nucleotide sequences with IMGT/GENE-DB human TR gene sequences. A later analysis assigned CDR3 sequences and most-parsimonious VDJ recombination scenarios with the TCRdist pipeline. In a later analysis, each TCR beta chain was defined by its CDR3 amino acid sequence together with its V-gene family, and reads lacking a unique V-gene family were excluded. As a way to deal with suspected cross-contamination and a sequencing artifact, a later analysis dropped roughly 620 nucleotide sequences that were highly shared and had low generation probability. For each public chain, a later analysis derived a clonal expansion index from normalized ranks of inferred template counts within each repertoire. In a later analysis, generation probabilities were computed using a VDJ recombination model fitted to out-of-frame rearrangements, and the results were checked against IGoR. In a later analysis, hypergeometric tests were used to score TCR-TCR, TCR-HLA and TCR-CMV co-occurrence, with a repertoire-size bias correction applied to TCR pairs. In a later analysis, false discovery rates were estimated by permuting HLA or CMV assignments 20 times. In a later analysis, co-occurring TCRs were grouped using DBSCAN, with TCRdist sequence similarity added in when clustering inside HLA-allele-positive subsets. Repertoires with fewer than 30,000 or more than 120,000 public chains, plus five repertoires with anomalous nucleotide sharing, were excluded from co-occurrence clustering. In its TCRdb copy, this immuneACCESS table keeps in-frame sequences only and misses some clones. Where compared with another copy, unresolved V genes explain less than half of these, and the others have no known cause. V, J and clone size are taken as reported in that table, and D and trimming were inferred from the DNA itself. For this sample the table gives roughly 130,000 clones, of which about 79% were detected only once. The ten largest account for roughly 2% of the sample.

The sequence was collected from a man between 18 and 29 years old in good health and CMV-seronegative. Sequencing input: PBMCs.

The CDR3 has the sequence CASSLFMLGNTGELFF. DNA sequence: TGTGCCAGCAGCTTATTTATGCTAGGGAACACCGGGGAGCTGTTTTTT. The rearranged chain carries TRBV7-2 and TRBJ2-2, with the D gene not confidently named. V was cut back by 2 bases and J by 1 base, leaving a gap of 11 bases between them. CDR1 and CDR2 are drawn from the germline V gene: SGHTA, FQGNSA. The CDR3 holds 16 amino acids from the cysteine to the phenylalanine. The entry retains the CDR3 DNA only, 48 bases that are in frame from base 1.